The 23 T cell receptor beta chains below were found in one sample sequenced in a study of blood T cells in healthy people across ages. A second PCR of roughly 6 to 12 cycles used a sample-barcoded 5' primer and a J-beta primer mix. MiXCR, run by TCRdb on the 5' RACE reads, gives a single entry per CDR3 protein. The data hold about 680,000 distinct CDR3 sequences, with around half observed a single time. The sequencing sample was made of blood. Receptor source: a woman in her sixties in good health.

DNA for the CDR3: TGCGCCAGCAGCTCTGCTAGCACAGATACGCAGTATTTT. Translated, it gives CASSSASTDTQYF. The rearrangement joins TRBV5-1 to TRBJ2-3; D not resolved. The CDR3 runs to 13 residues. V was clipped by 3 bases and J by 0 bases, with 5 bases between them. Per the germline V gene, CDR1 is SGHRS and CDR2 is YFSETQ.

The chain has TRBV6-1 and TRBJ2-1, with 7 bases lining up with TRBD1. The CDR3 contains 13 residues. The junction had 5 bases not matched to a gene; V was cut back by 8 bases and J by 4 bases. Germline values: CDR1 MNHNS, CDR2 SASEGT. CDR3 in amino acids: CASQRQGYNEQFF. CDR3 DNA sequence: TGTGCCAGCCAAAGACAGGGATACAATGAGCAGTTCTTC.

This clonotype was observed a few times. The genes are TRBV7-9 and TRBJ1-6, with TRBD1 matching 8 bases. This CDR3 has 15 residues. Germline V gives CDR1 SEHNR, CDR2 FQNEAQ (reference sequence). Trimming took 4 bases from V and 7 from J; bases not matched to a gene: 6. The CDR3 DNA follows: TGTGCCAGCAGCTCGTACCGGGACAGGAATTCACCCCTCCACTTT. Residues: CASSSYRDRNSPLHF.

The gene calls are TRBV15 and TRBJ2-7; D is perhaps TRBD1 or TRBD2 (5 bases each). Germline loops: CDR1 LNHNV, CDR2 YYDKDF (reference sequence). V dropped 0 bases and J dropped 2 bases, with 14 bases sitting between them. The CDR3 consists of 16 residues. The CDR3 sequence: CATSRDEWGFTYEQYF. Here the CDR3 DNA reads TGTGCCACCAGCAGAGATGAGTGGGGGTTCACCTACGAGCAGTACTTC.

This clonotype was recorded a few times. The chain combines TRBV20-1 with TRBJ2-1; 8 bases align to TRBD2. The germline CDR1 and CDR2 sequences are DFQATT and SNEGSKA (reference sequence). V was clipped by 1 base and J by 1 base; unmatched bases: 6. The length of the CDR3 is 16 residues. The CDR3 here is CSARVVAGGSYNEQFF. CDR3 coding DNA: TGCAGTGCTAGAGTTGTGGCGGGGGGTTCCTACAATGAGCAGTTCTTC.

The rearrangement links TRBV27 to TRBJ2-6; TRBD2 aligns across 8 bases. V lost 5 bases to trimming and J lost 0 bases; unmatched junction nucleotides: 6. Germline V gene sequence: CDR1 MNHEY, CDR2 SMNVEV (reference sequence). CDR3 length equals 17 residues. For the CDR3, the DNA is TGTGCCAGCAGTCCCACCGGGACTAGCTCTGGGGCCAACGTCCTGACTTTC. It translates to CASSPTGTSSGANVLTF.

The CDR3 nucleotides are TGTGCCAGCAGTTCCCGGGACAGGGGGCGAGCGGACACTGAAGCTTTCTTT. This gives the protein CASSSRDRGRADTEAFF. The chain recombines TRBV6-2 or TRBV6-3 with TRBJ1-1, with TRBD1 matching 12 bases. Germline-derived CDR1 and CDR2 are MNHEY and SVGEGT. J lost 3 bases, V lost 4 bases, and 9 bases had no gene match. This CDR3 is 17 amino acids long.

The chain uses TRBV7-2 and TRBJ2-7; 7 bases align to TRBD2. J gave up 2 bases and V 2 bases, and 3 bases lay outside the gene matches. Germline CDR1 reads SGHTA; CDR2 reads FQGNSA. This CDR3 comprises 14 residues. The CDR3 DNA is TGTGCCAGCAGCTTAAAGCGGGGCCCCTACGAGCAGTACTTC. Translated: CASSLKRGPYEQYF.

J is TRBJ1-2 and V is TRBV5-1; TRBD1 might be the D (5 bases). CDR3 length: 14 amino acids. Trimming cost V 1 base and J 6 bases, with 13 bases left between them. Germline CDR1 and CDR2: SGHRS and YFSETQ. CDR3 in amino acids: CASSLMGGSNGYTF. The DNA of the CDR3 is TGCGCCAGCAGCTTGATGGGGGGGTCGAATGGCTACACCTTC.

Worth noting for this clonotype: A much more abundant neighbour one base away suggests this may be a read error. V gene TRBV7-2 combines with J gene TRBJ2-5, with D maybe TRBD1 (6 bases). The CDR3 length is 16 residues. Germline CDR1 SGHTA, CDR2 FQGNSA. V gave up 5 bases and J gave up 11 bases, with 27 bases separating them. The CDR3 region is CASSPIRGRSHNEQYF. In nucleotides, the CDR3 is TGTGCCAGCAGCCCGATTAGGGGGAGATCTCACAATGAGCAGTACTTC. Using reference TRBV7-2 and TRBJ2-5 for the parts outside the CDR3, the full variable domain is GAGVSQSPSNKVTEKGKDVELRCDPISGHTALYWYRQSLGQGLEFLIYFQGNSAPDKSGLPSDRFSAERTGGSVSTLTIQRTQQEDSAVYLCASSPIRGRSHNEQYFGPGTRLLVL.

The chain uses TRBV28 and TRBJ2-7; possible D gene TRBD1, 5 bases. The germline V and J ends were trimmed by 2 bases and 2 bases, with 10 bases remaining between them. The CDR3 extends over 14 amino acids. Germline V gene sequence: CDR1 MDHEN, CDR2 SYDVKM. The CDR3 sequence is CASSLATATYEQYF. DNA of the CDR3: TGTGCCAGCAGTTTAGCGACAGCTACCTACGAGCAGTACTTC.

The chain couples TRBV7-3 to TRBJ2-4, with TRBD2 matching 12 bases. The assigned J gene may be wrong: the sequence end matches TRBJ2-7 better. This CDR3 has 16 amino acids. Germline V lookup: CDR1 SGHTA, CDR2 FQGTGA. The CDR3 DNA follows: TGTGCCAGCAGCTTAACGAGCACTAGCGGGAGGAACGAGCAGTACTTC. Its protein product is CASSLTSTSGRNEQYF.

The chain couples TRBV28 to TRBJ2-7; D is unresolved. This CDR3 has 13 residues. V lost 5 bases and J 7 bases, leaving 15 bases between the germline ends. Germline lookup yields CDR1 MDHEN and CDR2 SYDVKM. The CDR3 region has the DNA TGTGCCAGCAGTAAAACAGAGTACAATGAGCAGTACTTC. Its translation: CASSKTEYNEQYF.

This chain uses TRBV20-1 with TRBJ2-3; 7 bases line up with TRBD1. This CDR3 region has 13 residues. Trimming took 4 bases from V and 6 from J; bases not matched to a gene: 7. The germline CDR1 and CDR2 sequences are DFQATT and SNEGSKA (reference sequence). This CDR3 is CSANTGVADTQYF. In DNA form, the CDR3 reads TGCAGTGCTAACACAGGGGTTGCGGATACGCAGTATTTT.

This clonotype was counted between two and nine times. CDR3 sequence (DNA): TGTGCCAGCAGCTTAAGTCTGGGGGAGAATGGCTACACCTTC. Its translation: CASSLSLGENGYTF. The rearrangement uses TRBV7-3 and TRBJ1-2; D possibly corresponds to TRBD1 (5 bases). Germline V CDR1 and CDR2: SGHTA, FQGTGA. The CDR3 consists of 14 residues. Trimming stripped 1 base from V and 6 bases from J, with 12 bases between. Filled out from reference TRBV7-3 and TRBJ1-2, the complete variable domain reads GAGVSQTPSNKVTEKGKYVELRCDPISGHTALYWYRQSLGQGPEFLIYFQGTGAADDSGLPNDRFFAVRPEGSVSTLKIQRTERGDSAVYLCASSLSLGENGYTFGSGTRLTVV.

This clonotype was counted between two and nine times. The V call is TRBV2, the J call TRBJ2-3; D tentatively fits TRBD1 or TRBD2 (5 bases each). The CDR3 sequence is 16 residues long. Germline V gene lookup returns CDR1 SNHLY and CDR2 FYNNEI. Trimming shortened V by 4 bases and J by 1 base, and 15 bases separated the two germline ends. The DNA of the CDR3 is TGTGCCAGCAGTGTCCGGGGCCTCATTCGCACAGATACGCAGTATTTT. Amino acids: CASSVRGLIRTDTQYF.

This chain links TRBV12-3 or TRBV12-4 with TRBJ2-3; D gene ambiguous. Trimming took 5 bases from V and 10 from J, leaving 13 bases between them. The CDR3 loop spans 12 amino acids. This CDR3 is CASSPTPKAQYF. As DNA, the CDR3 is TGTGCCAGCAGTCCTACGCCCAAGGCGCAGTATTTT.

This clonotype occurred many times. The chain uses TRBV29-1 and TRBJ2-3; D possibly corresponds to TRBD2 (7 bases). The CDR3 loop spans 17 amino acids. Germline values: CDR1 SQVTM, CDR2 ANQGSEA. The germline V and J ends were trimmed by 3 bases and 2 bases, with 21 bases remaining between them. This chain's CDR3 is CSVDSGVGTTLTDTQYF. The CDR3, as DNA: TGCAGCGTTGATTCAGGGGTGGGGACTACACTCACAGATACGCAGTATTTT.

This clonotype was counted between two and nine times. CDR3: CSAEPDRVGNEQFF. CDR3 bases: TGCAGTGCTGAACCGGACAGGGTGGGGAATGAGCAGTTCTTC. V usage is TRBV20-1 and J usage is TRBJ2-1; 8 bases agree with TRBD1. After removal of 5 bases from V and 7 bases from J, the junction contained 10 bases not matched to a gene. The CDR3 sequence is 14 residues long. Germline V gene lookup returns CDR1 DFQATT and CDR2 SNEGSKA (reference sequence).

A note on this clonotype: One junction end disagrees with the germline gene, perhaps due to a read error. This chain uses TRBV6-5 with TRBJ2-5; TRBD2 is a possible D gene (5 bases). The germline gives CDR1 MNHEY, CDR2 SVGAGI. The CDR3 extends over 13 amino acids. The CDR3, as DNA: TGTGCCAGCAGTTACTGGGATAGGGAGACCCGGTACTTC. Protein product: CASSYWDRETRYF.

Turning to this clonotype: Compared with germline, one end of the junction differs, possibly owing to a read error. The chain couples TRBV7-8 to TRBJ2-4; D is unresolved. Germline V gene sequence: CDR1 SGHVS, CDR2 FQNEAQ. This CDR3 spans 16 amino acids. The CDR3 DNA sequence: TGTGCCAGCAGCTACACCAGACCGCCCGCCAAAAACATTCAGTATTTC. Protein product: CASSYTRPPAKNIQYF.

The CDR3 region has the DNA TGTGCCAGCAGCTTATTTGGGAAAGGGGCCTGGTCCTACGAGCAGTACTTC. Translated: CASSLFGKGAWSYEQYF. The chain has TRBV7-9 and TRBJ2-7; tentatively, D is TRBD1 (5 bases). V lost 2 bases to trimming and J lost 1 base, with 18 bases between them. This CDR3 is built from 17 residues. Germline loops: CDR1 SEHNR, CDR2 FQNEAQ (reference sequence).

V gene TRBV18 combines with J gene TRBJ2-3; D is perhaps TRBD2 (6 bases). Trimming removed 5 bases from V and 4 bases from J, with 16 bases in between. Germline CDR1 and CDR2: KGHSH and LQKENI. This CDR3 has 15 residues. DNA of the CDR3: TGTGCCAGCTCAAGCCGTAACCGGGAGCCAGATACGCAGTATTTT. Residues: CASSSRNREPDTQYF.